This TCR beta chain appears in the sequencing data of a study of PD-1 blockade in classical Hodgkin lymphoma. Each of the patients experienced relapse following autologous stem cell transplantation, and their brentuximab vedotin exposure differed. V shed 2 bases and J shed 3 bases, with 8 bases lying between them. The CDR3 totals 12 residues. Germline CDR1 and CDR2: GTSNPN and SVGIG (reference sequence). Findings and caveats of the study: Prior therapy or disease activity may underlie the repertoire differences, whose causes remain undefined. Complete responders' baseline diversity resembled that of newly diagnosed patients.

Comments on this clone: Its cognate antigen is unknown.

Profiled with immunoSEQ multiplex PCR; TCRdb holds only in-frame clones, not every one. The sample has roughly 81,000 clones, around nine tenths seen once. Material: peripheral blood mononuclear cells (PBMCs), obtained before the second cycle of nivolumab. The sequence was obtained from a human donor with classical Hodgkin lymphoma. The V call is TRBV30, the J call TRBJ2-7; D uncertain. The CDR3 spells CAWSKYNYEQYF. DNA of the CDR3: TGTGCCTGGAGTAAGTATAACTACGAGCAGTACTTC.